The source of this TCR beta chain is a study of blood T cell repertoires in COVID-19. Study as a whole: The origin of the acute and convalescent COVID-19 samples was the United States, Italy and Spain.

Original handling: Estimated nucleated cell counts came from reference gene primer amplification. Method: immunoSEQ multiplex PCR; TCRdb's copy keeps in-frame clones and lacks some. The V and J calls and clone size were taken over from that table, and D and trimming were inferred from the DNA. The profile shows about 120,000 clones, about 88% of them singletons. Sequenced material: peripheral blood. The sequence was collected from a woman in her 70s who had recovered from COVID-19.

The chain's CDR3 is CASSPQVRRGHYGYTF. CDR3 DNA sequence: TGTGCCAGCTCACCCCAGGTGCGACGCGGGCACTATGGCTACACCTTC. This chain links TRBV18 with TRBJ1-2; D not certain. With 3 bases removed from V and 3 bases from J, the gap between germline ends came to 17 bases. Germline V gives CDR1 KGHSH, CDR2 LQKENI. The CDR3 covers 16 residues.